This section outlines one T cell receptor beta chain sequence together with its context. What it binds is unknown. The data belong to a study of shared clonotypes between healthy human individuals. Study results and limitations: Generation probabilities were higher for clonotypes shared across all four sorted-subset donors than for unshared ones. Investigators collected only blood, and repertoires in tissues likely differ.

In the authors' workflow: Filtering differed for immunoSEQ, which gave only junction sequences without quality scores. Generated by immunoSEQ multiplex PCR, the TCRdb table keeps only in-frame clones and is missing some. V, J and clone size derive from that table, while D and trimming were established from the DNA sequence. The sample contains roughly 170,000 clones, around 63% of which appear only once. Donors were healthy HIV-negative adults without recent acute infections or vaccinations. The TCR was taken from a man aged 25 to 40 in good health. Source material: memory CD4+ T cells sorted from blood. Subset meaning: CD45RA-negative fraction.

The CDR3 coding sequence is TGTGCCAGCAGTTACTCGTGGGCCGCGGAGACCCAGTACTTC. It yields the protein CASSYSWAAETQYF. V gene TRBV6-5 combines with J gene TRBJ2-5, with D unclear. The CDR3 length is 14 residues. Germline CDR1 is MNHEY and CDR2 is SVGAGI. Trimming shortened V by 0 bases and J by 5 bases, and 10 bases separated the two germline ends.